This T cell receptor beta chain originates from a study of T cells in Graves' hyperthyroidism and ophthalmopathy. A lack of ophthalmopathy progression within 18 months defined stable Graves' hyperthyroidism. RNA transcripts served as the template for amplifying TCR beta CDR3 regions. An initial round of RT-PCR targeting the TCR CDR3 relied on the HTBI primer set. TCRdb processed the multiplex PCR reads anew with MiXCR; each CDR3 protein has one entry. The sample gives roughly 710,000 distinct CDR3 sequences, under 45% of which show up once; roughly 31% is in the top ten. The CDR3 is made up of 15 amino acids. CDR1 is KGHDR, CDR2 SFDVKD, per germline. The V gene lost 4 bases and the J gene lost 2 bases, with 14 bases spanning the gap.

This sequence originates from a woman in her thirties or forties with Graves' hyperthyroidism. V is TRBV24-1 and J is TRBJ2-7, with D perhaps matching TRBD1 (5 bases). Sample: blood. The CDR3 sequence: CATSDRQQVAYEQYF. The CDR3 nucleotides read TGTGCCACCAGTGACCGACAACAGGTTGCCTACGAGCAGTACTTC.